These 25 T cell receptor beta chains share one sample of origin, sequenced in a study of T cell repertoires and HLA-DP antigens. The antigens these receptors bind are not known. Clones were read by immunoSEQ multiplex PCR, and TCRdb kept only the in-frame ones, dropping some. The sample records over 60,000 clones, around 80% being singletons. The sequenced sample was CD4+ T cells from PBMCs. These receptor sequences come from a man aged 55 to 69 in good health and CMV-seronegative.

Points on this clone: A junction boundary mismatches the germline segment, possibly from a read error. This sequence joins TRBV2 and TRBJ2-3, with 14 bases identical to TRBD2. Germline-derived CDR1 and CDR2 are SNHLY and FYNNEI. CDR3 length: 17 amino acids. The CDR3 nucleotides read TGTGCCAGCAGCGAAGGGACTAGCGGGGGAGTAACAGATACGCAGTATTTT. Translation gives CASSEGTSGGVTDTQYF.

The chain has TRBV19 and TRBJ1-1; D remains unclear. Germline V gene data show CDR1 as LNHDA and CDR2 as SQIVND (reference sequence). This CDR3 has 13 residues. Between the trimmed V and J ends, which lost 1 base and 2 bases, there was a span of 5 bases. CDR3 in amino acids: CASSIGRNTEAFF. The CDR3 coding sequence is TGTGCCAGTAGTATAGGTCGTAACACTGAAGCTTTCTTT.

V is TRBV30 and J is TRBJ2-4, with a possible D match to TRBD2 (6 bases). The CDR3 runs to 16 residues. Trimming left V 0 bases short and J 1 base short, with 13 bases between. Per the germline V gene, CDR1 is GTSNPN and CDR2 is SVGIG (reference sequence). CDR3 nucleotide sequence: TGTGCCTGGAGTGTGTTGGGGGGAGTTGCCAAAAACATTCAGTACTTC. As protein: CAWSVLGGVAKNIQYF.

This sequence joins TRBV2 and TRBJ1-5; D possibly corresponds to TRBD1 (5 bases). V was cut by 6 bases and J by 3 bases, with 12 bases left in between. Germline lookup yields CDR1 SNHLY and CDR2 FYNNEI. CDR3 size: 14 residues. CDR3: CASRGDGDNQPQHF. DNA of the CDR3: TGTGCCAGCAGGGGGGACGGAGACAATCAGCCCCAGCATTTT.

The rearrangement joins TRBV6-5 to TRBJ1-1, with a possible D match to TRBD1 (5 bases). Germline CDR1 MNHEY, CDR2 SVGAGI. The CDR3 consists of 13 residues. V lost 7 bases, J lost 8 bases, and 17 bases lay in between. DNA of the CDR3: TGTGCCAGCACCACGCCTGGGGGGTACGAAGCTTTCTTT. Amino acid sequence: CASTTPGGYEAFF.

This clone came up a few times. This chain joins TRBV23-1 and TRBJ2-7; 8 bases fit TRBD2. TRBV23-1 is treated as an ORF (open reading frame) with a function not yet certain. The CDR3 contains 17 residues. The V gene end was trimmed by 2 bases and the J gene end by 3 bases; junction bases not matched to a gene: 12. Here the CDR3 DNA reads TGCGCCAGCAGTCAACCCTCCGGAAGGCGGGAGGACTACGAGCAGTACGTC. It is translated as CASSQPSGRREDYEQYV.

V usage is TRBV6-1 and J usage is TRBJ2-1; D not resolved. The CDR3 sequence is 15 residues long. V lost 3 bases and J lost 0, with 9 bases in between. Germline V gene lookup returns CDR1 MNHNS and CDR2 SASEGT. The CDR3 coding sequence is TGTGCCAGCAGTGATGGGGATAGCTCCTACAATGAGCAGTTCTTC. It encodes CASSDGDSSYNEQFF.

This clone was recorded once. The chain links TRBV10-1 to TRBJ2-2, with D tentatively TRBD2 (7 bases). Germline CDR1 WNHNN, CDR2 SYGVQD (reference sequence). The CDR3 length is 16 residues. Trimming cost V 4 bases and J 4 bases, with 16 bases left between them. The CDR3: CASSAAGARSTGELFF. The CDR3 DNA sequence: TGCGCCAGCAGTGCCGCGGGGGCGAGAAGCACCGGGGAGCTGTTTTTT.

The chain couples TRBV6-5 to TRBJ2-5; 9 bases are shared with TRBD1. The CDR3 contains 16 residues. Germline lookup yields CDR1 MNHEY and CDR2 SVGAGI. The V segment lost 0 bases and the J segment 5 bases; nucleotides outside the gene matches: 7. As DNA, the CDR3 is TGTGCCAGCAGTTACTCGGGGACAGGGATCGGGGAGACCCAGTACTTC. Translation: CASSYSGTGIGETQYF.

The V gene is TRBV10-1, the J gene TRBJ2-1; 9 bases fit TRBD1. V lost 8 bases, J lost 2 bases, and 4 bases stayed unmatched. The CDR3 length is 14 residues. In germline, CDR1 is WNHNN, CDR2 SYGVQD (reference sequence). Here the CDR3 reads CASGRQGAYNEQFF. In DNA form, the CDR3 reads TGCGCCAGCGGGAGACAGGGGGCCTACAATGAGCAGTTCTTC.

This clone was counted only a few times. V and J are TRBV4-1 and TRBJ2-1, with 11 bases that match TRBD2. The V gene end was trimmed by 4 bases and the J gene end by 5 bases; junction bases not matched to a gene: 4. This CDR3 has 15 residues. Germline values: CDR1 MGHRA, CDR2 YSYEKL. In DNA, the CDR3 is TGCGCCAGCAGCCCCGGACTAGCGGGTAACAATGAGCAGTTCTTC. This sequence encodes CASSPGLAGNNEQFF.

V is TRBV19 and J is TRBJ1-2; D possibly corresponds to TRBD1 (6 bases). The CDR3 totals 12 residues. Trimming removed 5 bases from V and 8 bases from J, with 12 bases in between. The germline V gene has CDR1 LNHDA and CDR2 SQIVND (reference sequence). Here the CDR3 reads CASSPQGRGYTF. In DNA form, the CDR3 reads TGTGCCAGTAGTCCACAGGGACGGGGCTACACCTTC.

The CDR3 reads CASSYGQNPRNGELFF. CDR3 DNA sequence: TGTGCCAGCAGCTATGGACAGAACCCTCGAAACGGGGAGCTGTTTTTT. This chain links TRBV7-6 with TRBJ2-2; a possible D gene is TRBD1 (6 bases). Germline CDR1 SGHVS, CDR2 FNYEAQ. CDR3 length: 16 amino acids. V lost 4 bases and J lost 7, with 19 bases in between.

This clone was detected only once. This chain joins TRBV7-7 and TRBJ2-5; D call uncertain. CDR1 and CDR2 (germline): SSHAT, FNYEAQ (reference sequence). The V end was cut by 4 bases, the J end by 0 bases, with 6 bases between. This CDR3 comprises 13 residues. CDR3 DNA: TGTGCCAGCAGCTGGGCCAACCAAGAGACCCAGTACTTC. As protein: CASSWANQETQYF. Based on the CDR3 plus reference TRBV7-7 and TRBJ2-5, the full variable domain is GAGVSQSPRYKVTKRGQDVTLRCDPISSHATLYWYQQALGQGPEFLTYFNYEAQPDKSGLPSDRFSAERPEGSISTLTIQRTEQRDSAMYRCASSWANQETQYFGPGTRLLVL.

The chain combines TRBV19 with TRBJ1-1; 9 bases are shared with TRBD1. With 7 bases clipped from V and 4 bases from J, the junction kept 10 bases outside the gene matches. Germline CDR1 reads LNHDA; CDR2 reads SQIVND (reference sequence). The CDR3 spans 15 residues. CDR3 region: CASTWAQGASTEAFF. CDR3 DNA sequence: TGTGCCAGTACTTGGGCACAGGGGGCGAGCACTGAAGCTTTCTTT.

The chain has TRBV30 and TRBJ2-1; 9 nucleotides line up with TRBD1. The CDR3 runs 15 residues. Germline CDR1 and CDR2: GTSNPN and SVGIG (reference sequence). The junction had 11 bases not matched to a gene; V was cut back by 4 bases and J by 7 bases. In DNA form, the CDR3 reads TGTGCCTGGATGATGGGGACAGGGAGGCATAATGAGCAGTTCTTC. It is translated as CAWMMGTGRHNEQFF.

The rearrangement uses TRBV5-3 and TRBJ2-7, with D uncertain. TRBV5-3 is reported as an ORF; its role is uncertain. The V end lost 10 bases, the J end lost 6 bases, and 8 bases lay between the germline ends. The CDR3 contains 9 residues. The CDR3, as DNA: TGTGCCCCCGAAGGCGAGCAGTACGTC. It is translated as CAPEGEQYV.

The chain combines TRBV14 with TRBJ1-2; tentative D call: TRBD1 (5 bases). Trimming shortened V by 4 bases and J by 2 bases, and 14 bases separated the two germline ends. Germline lookup yields CDR1 SGHDN and CDR2 FVKESK. CDR3 length: 15 residues. In DNA, the CDR3 is TGTGCCAGCAGCCGGACGGGACGGGAAAACTATGGCTACACCTTC. It translates to CASSRTGRENYGYTF.

This rearrangement joins TRBV7-9 to TRBJ1-1; 9 bases line up with TRBD1. J gave up 5 bases and V 5 bases, and 9 bases lay outside the gene matches. This CDR3 is built from 15 residues. Germline CDR1 reads SEHNR; CDR2 reads FQNEAQ (reference sequence). CDR3 coding DNA: TGTGCCAGCAGCAATATAAGGACAGGGGAGACTGAAGCTTTCTTT. This sequence encodes CASSNIRTGETEAFF.

The chain carries TRBV4-3 and TRBJ2-1, with 8 positions matching TRBD2. This CDR3 spans 15 amino acids. Looked up from germline, CDR1 is LGHNA and CDR2 is YSLEER. Losses at the gene ends were 0 bases for V and 9 bases for J; bases not matched to a gene: 7. The CDR3 sequence is CASSQDWGTRGEQFF. CDR3 sequence (DNA): TGCGCCAGCAGCCAAGATTGGGGGACTAGGGGTGAGCAGTTCTTC.

This clone was recorded only once. The V and J genes are TRBV7-2 and TRBJ2-3, with 7 bases fitting TRBD2. Germline CDR1 and CDR2: SGHTA and FQGNSA. V was clipped by 4 bases and J by 1 base; unmatched bases: 5. This CDR3 comprises 15 residues. The CDR3 nucleotides are TGTGCCAGCAGCTCCGGGACTACACGCACAGATACGCAGTATTTT. Translated: CASSSGTTRTDTQYF.

The V call is TRBV18, the J call TRBJ2-7; tentatively, D is TRBD1 (5 bases). This CDR3 is built from 14 residues. The germline gives CDR1 KGHSH, CDR2 LQKENI. Trimming pared 2 bases from V and 4 bases from J, leaving 12 bases between. The DNA for the CDR3 is TGTGCCAGCTCACCAGGGGCAGACCTTTACGAGCAGTACTTC. Translating gives CASSPGADLYEQYF.

The chain is built from TRBV6-1 and TRBJ2-5; D perhaps matches TRBD2 (6 bases). V lost 4 bases and J lost 9, with 15 bases in between. The V gene's germline CDR1 is MNHNS and CDR2 SASEGT. This CDR3 has 13 amino acids. The CDR3 spells CASSGAERVAQYF. As DNA, the CDR3 is TGTGCCAGCAGTGGGGCCGAGCGGGTGGCCCAGTACTTC.

This chain uses TRBV5-1 with TRBJ1-2; D possibly corresponds to TRBD1 (5 bases). The CDR3 covers 14 residues. V lost 4 bases and J lost 1, with 11 bases in between. Germline assignment: CDR1 SGHRS and CDR2 YFSETQ. CDR3 sequence: CASSDRGFNYGYTF. Written as DNA, the CDR3 is TGCGCCAGCAGCGATAGGGGCTTTAACTATGGCTACACCTTC.

There are a few counts of this clone. The rearrangement uses TRBV10-2 and TRBJ2-1; D gene unclear. The germline CDR1 and CDR2 sequences are WSHSY and SAAADI. Trimming cost V 3 bases and J 8 bases, with 20 bases left between them. The CDR3 consists of 16 residues. CDR3 protein: CASSDPAPWVSDEQFF. As DNA, the CDR3 is TGCGCCAGCAGTGATCCAGCCCCCTGGGTTTCGGATGAGCAGTTCTTC.